The rows below give T cell receptor beta chains drawn from one sample of a study of T cell repertoires in aging, cancer and after chemotherapy. One entry per CDR3 protein, called by TCRdb with MiXCR from the multiplex PCR reads. The sample includes over 8,500 distinct CDR3 sequences, about 24% of them seen just once. Sequences were obtained from blood. The receptors derive from a human donor in good health. The CDR3 runs from the conserved cysteine through the conserved F or W. The order of the fields is V gene, D gene, J gene, clone size, CDR3 DNA, CDR3 protein. D genes are given only for firm matches. Size tells how often a clone was seen (once, few, many) or the class of an expanded clone, and some rows leave it out.

V: TRBV7-3
D: TRBD1
J: TRBJ1-4
size: -
DNA: TGTGCCAGCAGCCAACTCAGGGGGCCGGGGGAAAAACTGTTTTTT
CDR3: CASSQLRGPGEKLFF

V: TRBV28
D: -
J: TRBJ1-6
size: -
DNA: TGTGCCACCAGGGGCGGGAGCTCCTATAATTCACCCCTCCACTTT
CDR3: CATRGGSSYNSPLHF

V: TRBV12-3/TRBV12-4
D: -
J: TRBJ2-1
size: -
DNA: TGTGCCAGCAGTTCGTTCCCCAGAATCGACTCCCTCTCCTACAATGAGCAGTTCTTC
CDR3: CASSSFPRIDSLSYNEQFF

V: TRBV5-1
D: -
J: TRBJ2-7
size: few
DNA: TGCGCCAGCAGCGGCGGACGGCAGAGGGACGAGCAGTACTTC
CDR3: CASSGGRQRDEQYF

V: TRBV7-9
D: TRBD1
J: TRBJ1-6
size: once
DNA: TGTGCCAGCAGCTCGGGACAGGGTAGTTCACCCCTCCACTTT
CDR3: CASSSGQGSSPLHF

V: TRBV6-4
D: -
J: TRBJ2-1
size: -
DNA: TGTGCCAGCAGTGTTTCAAGCTCCTACAATGAGCAGTTCTTC
CDR3: CASSVSSSYNEQFF

V: TRBV7-2
D: TRBD1
J: TRBJ1-3
size: -
DNA: TGTGCCAGCAGCTTATCGGACAGGCTCAGCTCTGGAAACACCATATATTTT
CDR3: CASSLSDRLSSGNTIYF

V: TRBV29-1
D: -
J: TRBJ2-3
size: -
DNA: TGCAGCGTTGAGGGTAAGAACACAGATACGCAGTATTTT
CDR3: CSVEGKNTDTQYF

V: TRBV27
D: -
J: TRBJ2-5
size: few
DNA: TGTGCCAGCAGACTGCGGGGACAAGAGACCCAGTACTTC
CDR3: CASRLRGQETQYF

V: TRBV19
D: -
J: TRBJ1-1
size: medium-sized
DNA: TGTGCCAGTAGTTGGGGACGGAAGAACACTGAAGCTTTCTTT
CDR3: CASSWGRKNTEAFF

V: TRBV28
D: TRBD1
J: TRBJ1-2
size: -
DNA: TGTGCCAGCAGCCCAGGGGGGCTCGGCGGCTATGGCTACACCTTC
CDR3: CASSPGGLGGYGYTF

V: TRBV11-2
D: -
J: TRBJ2-1
size: once
DNA: TGTGCCAGCAGTCTGTGGGGCTCCAATGAGCAGTTCTTC
CDR3: CASSLWGSNEQFF

V: TRBV27
D: TRBD2
J: TRBJ2-1
size: -
DNA: TGTGCCAGCAGTAAAGGGACTAGCGGGAGCAATGAGCAGTTCTTC
CDR3: CASSKGTSGSNEQFF

V: TRBV20-1
D: -
J: TRBJ1-1
size: medium-sized
DNA: TGCAGTGCTAGAAACGTGAACACTGAAGCTTTCTTT
CDR3: CSARNVNTEAFF

V: TRBV11-2
D: -
J: TRBJ1-2
size: medium-sized
DNA: TGTGCCAGCAGCTTAGATCCCCGTAATGGCTACACCTTC
CDR3: CASSLDPRNGYTF

V: TRBV5-4
D: -
J: TRBJ1-1
size: few
DNA: TGTGCCAGCAGCTTGTCGCAGAAAATGAACACTGAAGCTTTCTTT
CDR3: CASSLSQKMNTEAFF

V: TRBV19
D: TRBD2
J: TRBJ2-5
size: few
DNA: TGTGCCAGTAGTCCTCACCCGGGGGGGCGCGAGACCCAGTACTTC
CDR3: CASSPHPGGRETQYF

V: TRBV7-2
D: TRBD2
J: TRBJ2-2
size: -
DNA: TGTGCCAGCAGCTTAGTTCTAGCGGGAGACACCGGGGAGCTGTTTTTT
CDR3: CASSLVLAGDTGELFF

V: TRBV6-2/TRBV6-3
D: TRBD2
J: TRBJ2-3
size: -
DNA: TGTGCCAGCAGTTACTTAATCTCTCTAGCGGGCCTTACATATACGCAGTATTTT
CDR3: CASSYLISLAGLTYTQYF

V: TRBV6-5
D: -
J: TRBJ2-7
size: -
DNA: TGTGCCAGCAGTGGGGTAGCAGACACAACCTACGAGCAGTACTTC
CDR3: CASSGVADTTYEQYF

V: TRBV6-2/TRBV6-3
D: -
J: TRBJ2-1
size: -
DNA: TGTGCCAGTCCCAGAAACAATGAGCAGTTCTTC
CDR3: CASPRNNEQFF

V: TRBV7-6
D: TRBD1
J: TRBJ2-2
size: medium-sized
DNA: TGTGCCAGCAGCCCAGGAAACAGGGGTACCGGGGAGCTGTTTTTT
CDR3: CASSPGNRGTGELFF

V: TRBV27
D: -
J: TRBJ2-1
size: few
DNA: TGTGCCAGCAGACTGGGCCCGGGCTCCTACAATGAGCAGTTCTTC
CDR3: CASRLGPGSYNEQFF

V: TRBV5-4
D: -
J: TRBJ2-1
size: -
DNA: TGTGCCAGCAGCTTGGCCGGGACAATATACAATGAGCAGTTCTTC
CDR3: CASSLAGTIYNEQFF

V: TRBV28
D: TRBD2
J: TRBJ2-3
size: few
DNA: TGTGCCAGCAGTTCCTTTGAGCGGGAGTTAGGCACAGATACGCAGTATTTT
CDR3: CASSSFERELGTDTQYF

V: TRBV6-5
D: -
J: TRBJ2-3
size: few
DNA: TGTGCCAGCCGTCGGGACGAGAAGTATACGCAGTATTTT
CDR3: CASRRDEKYTQYF

V: TRBV5-4
D: -
J: TRBJ2-7
size: few
DNA: TGTGCCAGCAGCTTAGCCTCTACCGGATCCTACGAGCAGTACTTC
CDR3: CASSLASTGSYEQYF

V: TRBV7-2
D: -
J: TRBJ1-1
size: -
DNA: TGTGCCAGCAGCCAAAGTCGGATTGAGGGGGGGGCAGCTTTCTTT
CDR3: CASSQSRIEGGAAFF

V: TRBV20-1
D: TRBD2
J: TRBJ2-5
size: -
DNA: TGCAGTGCTAGAGAAACTAGCGGGAGGTCGGAGACCCAGTACTTC
CDR3: CSARETSGRSETQYF

V: TRBV20-1
D: -
J: TRBJ1-1
size: -
DNA: TGCAATGCTAGGGAGGGGAACACTGAAGCTTTCTTT
CDR3: CNAREGNTEAFF

V: TRBV20-1
D: -
J: TRBJ2-7
size: medium-sized
DNA: TGCAGTGGGGCAGGGATAAACTACGAGCAGTACTTC
CDR3: CSGAGINYEQYF

V: TRBV7-2
D: TRBD2
J: TRBJ2-5
size: -
DNA: TGTGCCAGCAGTTACCGGGTAGCGGGAAGGGGAGAGACCCAGTACTTC
CDR3: CASSYRVAGRGETQYF

V: TRBV7-2
D: -
J: TRBJ2-5
size: -
DNA: TGTGCCAGCAGCCTACGGGACACAAGACTCCAAGAGACCCAGTACTTC
CDR3: CASSLRDTRLQETQYF

V: TRBV6-4
D: TRBD2
J: TRBJ2-1
size: medium-sized
DNA: TGTGCCAGCAGCGAGACTAGCGAAAATGAGCAGTTCTTC
CDR3: CASSETSENEQFF

V: TRBV5-1
D: -
J: TRBJ2-7
size: -
DNA: TGCGCCAGCAGCCCTCCGGGACAAAGCTACGTGCAGTACTTC
CDR3: CASSPPGQSYVQYF

V: TRBV30
D: -
J: TRBJ2-2
size: medium-sized
DNA: TGTGCCTGGAGTGCCGGCGGGGAGCTGTTTTTT
CDR3: CAWSAGGELFF

V: TRBV6-1
D: -
J: TRBJ2-5
size: few
DNA: TGTGCCAGCAGTCTCGGACAAGGGGTTATGGAGACCCAGTACTTC
CDR3: CASSLGQGVMETQYF

V: TRBV5-1
D: TRBD2
J: TRBJ2-5
size: -
DNA: TGCGCCAGCCGAATGGGACTAGTTGGTCCCGGTGTACAAGAGACCCAGTACTTC
CDR3: CASRMGLVGPGVQETQYF

V: TRBV6-5
D: -
J: TRBJ2-2
size: medium-sized
DNA: TGTGCCAGCAGTCGAAGGGACGGTTACGGGGAGCTGTTTTTT
CDR3: CASSRRDGYGELFF

V: TRBV6-1
D: TRBD1
J: TRBJ2-5
size: -
DNA: TGTGCCAGCAGACCCCAGGACAGGGTCCAAAGGACCCAGTACTTC
CDR3: CASRPQDRVQRTQYF